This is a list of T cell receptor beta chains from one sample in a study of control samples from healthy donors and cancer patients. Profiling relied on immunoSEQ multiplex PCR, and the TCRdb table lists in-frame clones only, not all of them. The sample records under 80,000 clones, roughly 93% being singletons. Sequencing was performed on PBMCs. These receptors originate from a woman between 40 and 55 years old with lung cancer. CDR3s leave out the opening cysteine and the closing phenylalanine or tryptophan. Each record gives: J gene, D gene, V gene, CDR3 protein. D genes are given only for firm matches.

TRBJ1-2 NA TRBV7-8 ASSLAPRGDQGGYT
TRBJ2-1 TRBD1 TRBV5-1 ASSLGQGRNEQF
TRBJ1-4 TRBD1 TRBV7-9 ASGRGRSEKLF
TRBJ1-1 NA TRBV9 ASSVEGRVTEAF
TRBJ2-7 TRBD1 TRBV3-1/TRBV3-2 ASSPGTDYEQY
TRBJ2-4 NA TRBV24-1 ATPGLRRGKNIQY
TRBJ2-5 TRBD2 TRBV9 ASSVGFSGGQETQY
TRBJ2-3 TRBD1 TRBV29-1 SVWTGQDGDADTQY
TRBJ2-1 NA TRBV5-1 ASSFNYGGQF
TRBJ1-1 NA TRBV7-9 ASSERGGAPEAF
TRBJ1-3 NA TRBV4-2 ASSQDPGPAKHTIY
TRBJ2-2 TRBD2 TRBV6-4 ASSVREGTGELF
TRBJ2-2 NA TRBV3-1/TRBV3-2 ASSHWTGELF
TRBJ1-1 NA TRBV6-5 ASSFTQNTEAF
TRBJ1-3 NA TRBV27 ASSPSMYGNTIY
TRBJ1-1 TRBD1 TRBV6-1 ASSEGTGGSVAF
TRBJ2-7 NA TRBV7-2 ASSFNLGQLYEQY
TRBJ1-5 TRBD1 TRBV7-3 ASSFQQGTGQPQH
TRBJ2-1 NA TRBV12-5 ASGFRGLTQF
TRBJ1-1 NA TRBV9 ASSVPGITEAF
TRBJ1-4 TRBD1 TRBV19 ASNPGQGNEKLF
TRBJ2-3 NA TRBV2 ASREGASTDTQY
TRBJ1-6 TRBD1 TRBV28 ASSSTPARQGKYSPLH
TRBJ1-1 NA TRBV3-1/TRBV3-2 ASSPRSLNTEAF
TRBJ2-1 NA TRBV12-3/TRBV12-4 ASSLAGEQF
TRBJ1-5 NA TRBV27 ASGGSNQPQH
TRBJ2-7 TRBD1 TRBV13 ASSHLPGGSNYEQY
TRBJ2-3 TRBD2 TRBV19 ASTSPLAGGPDTQY
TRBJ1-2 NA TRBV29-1 SVEKGHGYT
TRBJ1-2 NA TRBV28 ASSFATGAGPGIT
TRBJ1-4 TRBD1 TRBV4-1 ASSQVQTGFNEKLF
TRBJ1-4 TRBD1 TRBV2 ASSDGQAPLGKLF
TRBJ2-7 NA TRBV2 ASSWFTYEQY
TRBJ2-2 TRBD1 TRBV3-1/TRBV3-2 ASSQTTGSGELF
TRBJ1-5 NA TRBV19 ASSTGGGANQPQH
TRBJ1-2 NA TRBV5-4 ASSLGGLRAYT
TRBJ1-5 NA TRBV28 ASSFTGYSNQPQH
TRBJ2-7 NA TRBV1 TSSQDPGTSGGPAYEQY
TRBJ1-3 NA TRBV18 ASSTASSGNTIY
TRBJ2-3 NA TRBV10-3 AISGAKLPRGTDTQY
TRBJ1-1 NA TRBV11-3 ASSPTGNTEAF